A single sample is the source of the 20 T cell receptor beta chains below, sequenced in a study of blood T cell repertoires in COVID-19. Using immunoSEQ multiplex PCR, the repertoire was profiled, and TCRdb retains in-frame clones only, with some absent. The top ten clones hold about 1.3% of a sample with 200,000 to 250,000 clones, about 83% of them seen once. Source material: peripheral blood. The receptors come from a woman aged 25 to 45 with COVID-19, enrolled during active disease.

This sequence joins TRBV12-5 and TRBJ2-3, with 13 bases matching TRBD2. The CDR3 spans 18 residues. After removal of 1 base from V and 0 bases from J, the junction contained 4 bases not matched to a gene. CDR1 and CDR2 from the germline V gene are LGHNT and FRNRAP. CDR3 in DNA: TGTGCTAGTGGTTTGGGCCGGACTAGCGGGGGAAGCACAGATACGCAGTATTTT. Its translation: CASGLGRTSGGSTDTQYF.

This chain joins TRBV7-2 and TRBJ1-1; D is unresolved. Looked up from germline, CDR1 is SGHTA and CDR2 is FQGNSA. The CDR3 loop spans 13 amino acids. V was pared by 4 bases and J by 0 bases, with 6 bases between. DNA for the CDR3: TGTGCCAGCAGCTACAGCCTGAACACTGAAGCTTTCTTT. Translation: CASSYSLNTEAFF.

With respect to this clone: One end of the junction varies from germline; a read error may be responsible. This sequence joins TRBV3-1 (or the pseudogene TRBV3-2) and TRBJ1-1; D call uncertain. In germline, CDR1 is LGHDT, CDR2 YNNKEL (reference sequence). This CDR3 region has 11 residues. CDR3 protein: CASSRNSEAFF. CDR3 coding DNA: TGTGCCAGCAGCCGGAACAGTGAAGCTTTCTTT.

The V call is TRBV11-1, the J call TRBJ1-2; possibly TRBD1 for D (5 bases). Germline loops: CDR1 SGHAT, CDR2 FQDESV (reference sequence). The CDR3 runs to 14 residues. The V end was cut by 4 bases, the J end by 1 base, with 10 bases between. CDR3 residues: CASSSGGVNYGYTF. The CDR3 nucleotides are TGTGCCAGCAGCTCCGGAGGGGTTAACTATGGCTACACCTTC. Full variable domain (outside the CDR3, taken from reference TRBV11-1 and TRBJ1-2): EAEVAQSPRYKITEKSQAVAFWCDPISGHATLYWYRQILGQGPELLVQFQDESVVDDSQLPKDRFSAERLKGVDSTLKIQPAELGDSAMYLCASSSGGVNYGYTFGSGTRLTVV.

This chain connects TRBV10-1 to TRBJ1-6, with D hard to call. The V gene's germline CDR1 is WNHNN and CDR2 SYGVQD (reference sequence). V was clipped by 4 bases and J by 8 bases, with 18 bases between them. The length of the CDR3 is 16 residues. The CDR3 region has the DNA TGCGCCAGCAGTGTAACAGTTTGGGCAATTGATTCACCCCTCCACTTT. It codes for CASSVTVWAIDSPLHF.

The chain recombines TRBV11-2 with TRBJ1-4; D might be TRBD1 (5 bases). Germline V CDR1 and CDR2: SGHAT, FQNNGV. CDR3 size: 14 residues. V lost 5 bases, J lost 5 bases, and 12 bases lay in between. The CDR3 region has the DNA TGTGCCAGCAGCCTTACCAGGGAAAATGAAAAACTGTTTTTT. Its protein product is CASSLTRENEKLFF.

This clone has only a few counts. The chain employs TRBV7-2 and TRBJ2-5, with 8 bases aligning to TRBD2. The CDR3 is made up of 13 amino acids. In germline, CDR1 is SGHTA, CDR2 FQGNSA. Losses at the gene ends were 7 bases for V and 4 bases for J; bases not matched to a gene: 5. Here the CDR3 reads CASIKAGAETQYF. In nucleotides, the CDR3 is TGTGCCAGCATCAAAGCGGGAGCAGAGACCCAGTACTTC.

This clone was seen more than once but under ten times. V gene TRBV7-6 combines with J gene TRBJ2-5; TRBD2 aligns across 7 bases. V gave up 7 bases and J gave up 5 bases; unmatched junction bases: 13. CDR1 is SGHVS and CDR2 is FNYEAQ in the germline V gene. The CDR3 is made up of 15 amino acids. The CDR3 DNA follows: TGTGCCAGCACAATAGCGGGTGGGGAGGGGGAGACCCAGTACTTC. Translated: CASTIAGGEGETQYF.

The rearrangement uses TRBV18 and TRBJ1-3, with a weak D call TRBD1 (6 bases). Germline loops: CDR1 KGHSH, CDR2 LQKENI. Trimming left V 4 bases short and J 5 bases short, with 12 bases between. This CDR3 has 14 amino acids. For the CDR3, the DNA is TGTGCCAGCTCACATTTGGGACAAAGAAACACCATATATTTT. Amino acid sequence: CASSHLGQRNTIYF.

The V gene is TRBV6-1, the J gene TRBJ1-1, with 9 nucleotides matching TRBD1. The CDR3 runs to 15 residues. Trimming at V came to 5 bases and at J to 4 bases, leaving 8 bases not matched to a gene. CDR1 and CDR2 (germline): MNHNS, SASEGT. The CDR3 region has the DNA TGTGCCAGCAGTCCACTGGGACAGGGCGGCACTGAAGCTTTCTTT. It codes for CASSPLGQGGTEAFF.

The chain joins TRBV11-2 to TRBJ2-5; the D gene is possibly TRBD2 (5 bases). V lost 1 base, J lost 3 bases, and 9 bases lay in between. CDR1 SGHAT and CDR2 FQNNGV come from the germline V gene. This CDR3 is 14 amino acids long. In nucleotides, the CDR3 is TGTGCCAGCAGCTTAGGGCTAGCAGAAGAGACCCAGTACTTC. It yields the protein CASSLGLAEETQYF.

This clone was recorded only once. This chain connects TRBV11-2 to TRBJ1-1; the D gene is possibly TRBD1 (5 bases). This CDR3 region has 15 residues. Trimming cost V 5 bases and J 0 bases, with 13 bases left between them. Germline CDR1 and CDR2: SGHAT and FQNNGV. Written as DNA, the CDR3 is TGTGCCAGCAGCATCTCAGGGTTCATGAACACTGAAGCTTTCTTT. Translating gives CASSISGFMNTEAFF.

The chain employs TRBV7-6 and TRBJ2-1, with TRBD2 matching over 8 bases. Germline CDR1 SGHVS, CDR2 FNYEAQ. CDR3 length: 17 amino acids. J lost 3 bases, V lost 1 base, and 8 bases had no gene match. The CDR3 DNA reads as TGTGCCAGCAGCTTAGTATGGAGCGGGGGCGACTACAATGAGCAGTTCTTC. This encodes CASSLVWSGGDYNEQFF.

V and J are TRBV27 and TRBJ2-6; TRBD1 might be the D (5 bases). V lost 4 bases and J lost 0, with 13 bases in between. In germline, CDR1 is MNHEY, CDR2 SMNVEV (reference sequence). CDR3 length: 17 residues. CDR3 coding DNA: TGTGCCAGCAGTTCCGCAGGGCTACCCTCTGGGGCCAACGTCCTGACTTTC. Its protein is CASSSAGLPSGANVLTF.

The chain couples TRBV5-1 to TRBJ2-5, with a tentative D call TRBD1 (6 bases). V lost 0 bases and J 5 bases, leaving 11 bases between the germline ends. This CDR3 comprises 14 residues. Germline lookup yields CDR1 SGHRS and CDR2 YFSETQ. CDR3 amino acids: CASSLDSGDETQYF. CDR3 bases: TGCGCCAGCAGCTTGGATTCAGGGGACGAGACCCAGTACTTC.

The rearrangement joins TRBV6-6 to TRBJ2-7; a possible D gene is TRBD1 (5 bases). Trimming left V 6 bases short and J 3 bases short, with 18 bases between. This CDR3 comprises 15 residues. CDR1 is MNHNY, CDR2 SVGAGI, per germline (reference sequence). The CDR3 DNA reads TGTGCCAGCAGAAACGACAGATCGGGCCTCTACGAGCAGTACTTC. This encodes CASRNDRSGLYEQYF.

This chain links TRBV7-2 with TRBJ1-2; possible D gene TRBD1, 5 bases. The CDR3 sequence is 14 residues long. Germline V gene data show CDR1 as SGHTA and CDR2 as FQGNSA. With 6 bases removed from V and 4 bases from J, the gap between germline ends came to 15 bases. CDR3 bases: TGTGCCAGCAGATCAACGCGGGGCGGCTATGGCTACACCTTC. Its translation is CASRSTRGGYGYTF.

J is TRBJ2-7 and V is TRBV6-2 or TRBV6-3; TRBD2 is a possible D gene (5 bases). The CDR3 length is 14 residues. Germline assignment: CDR1 MNHEY and CDR2 SVGEGT. V was cut by 1 base and J by 7 bases, with 14 bases left in between. CDR3 sequence reads: CASSYWELAREQYF. The CDR3 nucleotides read TGTGCCAGCAGTTACTGGGAGCTTGCACGGGAGCAGTACTTC.

The rearrangement links TRBV27 to TRBJ2-7; 7 bases agree with TRBD1. V dropped 5 bases and J dropped 0; count of bases not matched to a gene: 10. The CDR3 consists of 16 residues. Germline CDR1 reads MNHEY; CDR2 reads SMNVEV (reference sequence). CDR3 residues: CASSPIGQADSYEQYF. Here the CDR3 DNA reads TGTGCCAGCAGTCCTATCGGACAGGCTGACTCCTACGAGCAGTACTTC.

This clone was picked up a small number of times. The V call is TRBV28, the J call TRBJ1-2, with a weak D call TRBD1 (5 bases). Per the germline V gene, CDR1 is MDHEN and CDR2 is SYDVKM. Trimming removed 3 bases from V and 8 bases from J, with 16 bases in between. The CDR3 has 14 residues. CDR3 sequence reads: CASSFVSRVEGYTF. The CDR3 nucleotides read TGTGCCAGCAGTTTTGTCTCCAGGGTGGAGGGCTACACCTTC.